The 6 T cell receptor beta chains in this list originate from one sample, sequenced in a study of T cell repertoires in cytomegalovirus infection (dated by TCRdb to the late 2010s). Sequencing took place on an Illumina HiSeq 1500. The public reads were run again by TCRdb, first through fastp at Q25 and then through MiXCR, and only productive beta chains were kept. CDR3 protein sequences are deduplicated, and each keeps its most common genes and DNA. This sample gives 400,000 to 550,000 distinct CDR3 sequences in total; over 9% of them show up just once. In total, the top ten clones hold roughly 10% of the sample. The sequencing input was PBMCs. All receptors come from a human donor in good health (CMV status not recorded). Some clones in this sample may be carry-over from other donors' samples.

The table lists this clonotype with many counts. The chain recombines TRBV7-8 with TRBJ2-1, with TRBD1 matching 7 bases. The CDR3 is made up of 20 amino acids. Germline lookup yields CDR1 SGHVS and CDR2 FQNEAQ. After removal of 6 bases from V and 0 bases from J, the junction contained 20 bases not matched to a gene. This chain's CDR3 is CASSYPKDTGAQSSYNEQFF. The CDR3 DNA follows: TGTGCCAGCAGTTACCCTAAGGACACAGGGGCCCAGAGCTCCTACAATGAGCAGTTCTTC.

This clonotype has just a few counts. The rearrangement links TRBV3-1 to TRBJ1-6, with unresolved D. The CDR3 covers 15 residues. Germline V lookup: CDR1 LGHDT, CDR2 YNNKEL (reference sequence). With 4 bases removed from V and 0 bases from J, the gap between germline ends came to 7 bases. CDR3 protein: CASSRRISYNSPLHF. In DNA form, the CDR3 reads TGTGCCAGCAGCCGACGTATCTCCTATAATTCACCCCTCCACTTT.

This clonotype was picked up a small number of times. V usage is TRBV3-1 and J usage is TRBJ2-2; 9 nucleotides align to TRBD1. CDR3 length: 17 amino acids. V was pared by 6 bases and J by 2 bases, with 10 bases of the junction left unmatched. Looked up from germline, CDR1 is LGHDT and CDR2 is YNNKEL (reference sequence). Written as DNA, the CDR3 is TGTGCCAGCAGTAGACCCGGGACAGGGATTAACACCGGGGAGCTGTTTTTT. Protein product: CASSRPGTGINTGELFF.

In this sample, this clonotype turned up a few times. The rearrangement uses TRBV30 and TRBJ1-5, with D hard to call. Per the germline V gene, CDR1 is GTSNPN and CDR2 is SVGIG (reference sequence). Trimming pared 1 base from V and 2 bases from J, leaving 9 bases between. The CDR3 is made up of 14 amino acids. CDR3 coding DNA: TGTGCCTGGAGTGAAATGGCAGGCAATCAGCCCCAGCATTTT. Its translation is CAWSEMAGNQPQHF.

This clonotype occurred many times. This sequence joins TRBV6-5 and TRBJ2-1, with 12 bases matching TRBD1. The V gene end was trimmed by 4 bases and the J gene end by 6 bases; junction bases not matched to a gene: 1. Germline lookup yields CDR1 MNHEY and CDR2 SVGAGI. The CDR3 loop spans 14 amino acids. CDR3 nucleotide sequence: TGTGCCAGCAGTTGGGGACAGGGGGCCAATGAGCAGTTCTTC. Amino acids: CASSWGQGANEQFF.

The CDR3 DNA follows: TGTGCCAGCAGCTTGCGGGGACAGGCTCAAGAGACCCAGTACTTC. Its protein product is CASSLRGQAQETQYF. V gene TRBV5-4 combines with J gene TRBJ2-5, with TRBD1 matching over 8 bases. CDR1 and CDR2 from the germline V gene are SGHNT and YYREEE (reference sequence). Trimming cost V 1 base and J 2 bases; bases outside gene matches: 4. CDR3 length equals 15 residues.